These T cell receptor beta chains were read from a single sample in a study of blood T cell repertoires in COVID-19. Profiling relied on immunoSEQ multiplex PCR, and the TCRdb table lists in-frame clones only, not all of them. The table includes some 160,000 clones, roughly 90% detected once. Input material: peripheral blood. All receptors derive from a man between 60 and 70 years old with acute or convalescent COVID-19. CDR3s include the opening cysteine and the closing phenylalanine or tryptophan. D genes are given only for firm matches. A row's size may be missing; if present it is once, few, many or a size class.

TGTGCCAGCACCGAGGGATCCCACCTATTAGTCGGCGGCTACACCTTC,CASTEGSHLLVGGYTF,TRBV3-1/TRBV3-2,-,-,TRBJ1-2
TGTGCCAGTAGTATTATCGGGACATCACCCTACGAGCAGTACTTC,CASSIIGTSPYEQYF,TRBV19,-,-,TRBJ2-7
TGTGCCAGTAGTATAAGGCTAGCGGGGGCTATCAGCTCCTACAATGAGCAGTTCTTC,CASSIRLAGAISSYNEQFF,TRBV19,-,TRBD2,TRBJ2-1
TGCGCCAGCAGCTGGACAGGGATCACTGAAGCTTTCTTT,CASSWTGITEAFF,TRBV5-1,-,TRBD1,TRBJ1-1
TGCGCCAGCAGCTTGGCAGGGCAGGGAGGCGAAAAACTGTTTTTT,CASSLAGQGGEKLFF,TRBV5-1,-,-,TRBJ1-4
TGCAGTGCTAGTCTGACAGGTAGGGCCTACAATGAGCAGTTCTTC,CSASLTGRAYNEQFF,TRBV20-1,-,-,TRBJ2-1
TGTGCCAGCTCTGGGGCCATTAATCAGCCCCAGCATTTT,CASSGAINQPQHF,TRBV18,-,-,TRBJ1-5
TGTGCCAGCAGTTCCCCCGGACAGGCTATCAATGAGCAGTTCTTC,CASSSPGQAINEQFF,TRBV6-5,-,TRBD1,TRBJ2-1
TGTGCCAGCAGCCCCCGGACAGTTGCAACTAATGAAAAACTGTTTTTT,CASSPRTVATNEKLFF,TRBV7-9,-,-,TRBJ1-4
TGTGCCAGCAGTTTCGGTCCAGGGGGGCACTATGGCTACACCTTC,CASSFGPGGHYGYTF,TRBV27,-,TRBD1,TRBJ1-2
TGTGCCAGCAGCCAGCAAGAACAGACTTCGCGGGCTGAAGCTTTCTTT,CASSQQEQTSRAEAFF,TRBV4-2,-,-,TRBJ1-1
TGTGCCTGGAGTCCGGGACAGGGGGCCTCCTATAATTCACCCCTCCACTTT,CAWSPGQGASYNSPLHF,TRBV30,-,TRBD1,TRBJ1-6
TGTGCCAGCGGATTCGTTGGGGGTAAGGGGGCCTATGAGCAGTTCTTC,CASGFVGGKGAYEQFF,TRBV21-1,-,-,TRBJ2-1
TGTGCCAGCTCCTTTGCGGAGGGGAACTATGGCTACACCTTC,CASSFAEGNYGYTF,TRBV18,many,-,TRBJ1-2
TGTGCCAGCAGCTTAAGCGGGGGGGCCGGCGAGCAGTTCTTC,CASSLSGGAGEQFF,TRBV7-9,-,TRBD2,TRBJ2-1
TGTGCTAGTGGTTCCGGACAGAGACAAGATACGCAGTATTTT,CASGSGQRQDTQYF,TRBV12-5,once,-,TRBJ2-3
TGCGCCAGCAGCTTCGGGGATTACAATGAGCAGTTCTTC,CASSFGDYNEQFF,TRBV4-3,-,-,TRBJ2-1
TGTGCCAGTAGCACCGGGATATCCACAGATACGCAGTATTTT,CASSTGISTDTQYF,TRBV19,-,-,TRBJ2-3
TGTGCCAGCAAACAGGAGAATTCACCCCTCCACTTT,CASKQENSPLHF,TRBV3-1/TRBV3-2,-,-,TRBJ1-6
TGTGCCACCAGTGATCCCAGGGGTCATAACAATGAGCAGTTCTTC,CATSDPRGHNNEQFF,TRBV24-1,-,-,TRBJ2-1
TGCGCCAGCAGCTTGGAGGCAGGGGGCAGGAGTGGCTACACCTTC,CASSLEAGGRSGYTF,TRBV5-1,-,TRBD1,TRBJ1-2
TGTGCCAGCAGGGCCATGGCGCCACGGGATGAGCAGTTCTTC,CASRAMAPRDEQFF,TRBV2,-,-,TRBJ2-1
TGTGCCAGCAGCTCGGACAGGGCTAGCAATCAGCCCCAGCATTTT,CASSSDRASNQPQHF,TRBV5-5,-,TRBD1,TRBJ1-5
TGTGCCTGGATAGGGACAGCCACGAGGGTAGGGGAGCTGTTTTTT,CAWIGTATRVGELFF,TRBV30,-,TRBD1,TRBJ2-2
TGTGCCAGCAGCTTAGGGCGGGGGCCCACAGATACGCAGTATTTT,CASSLGRGPTDTQYF,TRBV13,-,-,TRBJ2-3
TGTGCCAGCAGCTTTTGGGACTCCCCCCAAAAACTGTTTTTT,CASSFWDSPQKLFF,TRBV7-8,once,-,TRBJ1-4
TGCGCCAGCGCGATACCTAGCGGGGCCAACAATGAGCAGTTCTTC,CASAIPSGANNEQFF,TRBV5-1,once,TRBD2,TRBJ2-1
TGTGCCAGCAGCCCCTCCCCCGGGGAGCTGTTTTTT,CASSPSPGELFF,TRBV12-3/TRBV12-4,-,-,TRBJ2-2
TGTGCCAGCAGCGTGGGACTCAAGGCAGATACGCAGTATTTT,CASSVGLKADTQYF,TRBV7-8,-,-,TRBJ2-3
TGTGCCTGGAGGGCAGATGGCGGGGAGCTGTTTTTT,CAWRADGGELFF,TRBV30,-,-,TRBJ2-2
TGCGCCAGCAGTGAAAGTGCGAGGGACAGGGACTCACCTACGGCCCAGCGGCAGTTCTTC,CASSESARDRDSPTAQRQFF,TRBV10-1,-,TRBD1,TRBJ2-1
TGTGCCAGCAGTTTTGAAGGACTAGCGGGGATTCCCTACGAGCAGTACTTC,CASSFEGLAGIPYEQYF,TRBV27,-,TRBD2,TRBJ2-7
TGTGCCAGAAGCCGGGTAGTAGCGGGGGACACAGATACGCAGTATTTT,CARSRVVAGDTDTQYF,TRBV5-3,-,TRBD2,TRBJ2-3
TGTGCCAGCAGCGCGGAGGCGGAGGAACACTCCTACGAGCAGTACTTC,CASSAEAEEHSYEQYF,TRBV9,-,-,TRBJ2-7
TGTGCCAGTAGTATAGCACAGGGAAAGAGCTCTGGGGCCAACGTCCTGACTTTC,CASSIAQGKSSGANVLTF,TRBV19,once,-,TRBJ2-6
TGTGCCAGCACCGGGAAGGGGGCCGAGCAGTACTTC,CASTGKGAEQYF,TRBV6-5,once,TRBD1,TRBJ2-7
TGCGCCAGCAGCTCCGGAAGGACAGGGTACGGTGGCTACACCTTC,CASSSGRTGYGGYTF,TRBV5-1,-,TRBD1,TRBJ1-2
TGCGCCAGCAGCCGGCAGGGGGCTAGTTCACCCCTCCACTTT,CASSRQGASSPLHF,TRBV5-1,-,TRBD1,TRBJ1-6
TGCGCCAGCAGTGAAGGCGGGGTAGGTGGCTACACCTTC,CASSEGGVGGYTF,TRBV10-2,-,-,TRBJ1-2
TGCGCCAGCAGCTTGGTTCCAGGTTCTAACTATGGCTACACCTTC,CASSLVPGSNYGYTF,TRBV5-1,-,-,TRBJ1-2
TGTGCCAGCAGCCAATTCCGGGAGGGGGCCTACGAGCAGTACTTC,CASSQFREGAYEQYF,TRBV14,-,TRBD2,TRBJ2-7
TGTGCCAGCAGTCTTAGGACTAGCGGGGGAGGTGGGGCCAACGTCCTGACTTTC,CASSLRTSGGGGANVLTF,TRBV27,-,TRBD2,TRBJ2-6
TGTGCCAGCAGCACCGGGACAGGGGACGAGCAGTACTTC,CASSTGTGDEQYF,TRBV5-4,-,TRBD1,TRBJ2-7
TGTGCCAGCAGCCAAGAGCCCACTATTAGCGGGGGGGACGATACGCAGTATTTT,CASSQEPTISGGDDTQYF,TRBV4-2,-,TRBD2,TRBJ2-3
TGTGCCAGCATCAGGGGCTCCACAACCATCAATGAGCAGTTCTTC,CASIRGSTTINEQFF,TRBV2,-,-,TRBJ2-1
TGTGCCAGCTCACCACCCGAGACAGGGAGTTCCTATGGCTACACCTTC,CASSPPETGSSYGYTF,TRBV18,-,TRBD1,TRBJ1-2
TGTGCCACCAGCAGAGAGAGGGGGCTGGCCTACGAGCAGTACTTC,CATSRERGLAYEQYF,TRBV15,once,TRBD1,TRBJ2-7
TGTGCCTGGAGTCGAGGGAGGGATCAGCCCCAGCATTTT,CAWSRGRDQPQHF,TRBV30,-,-,TRBJ1-5
TGTGCCAGCAGCGCGGGTGGCACGGGAAACACCATATATTTT,CASSAGGTGNTIYF,TRBV9,-,-,TRBJ1-3
TGTGCCAGCAAGGGCGGCCGCGGGGTGAGTGGTGGCTACACCTTC,CASKGGRGVSGGYTF,TRBV19,-,-,TRBJ1-2
TGTGCCAGCAGGGGAGGGGTATCGCCTGGAAACACCATATATTTT,CASRGGVSPGNTIYF,TRBV9,-,-,TRBJ1-3
TGTGCCAGCAGCTTAGGTGGGCAGGGTGTTTACAATCAGCCCCAGCATTTT,CASSLGGQGVYNQPQHF,TRBV7-9,once,-,TRBJ1-5
TGTGCCAGCAGCCGCCGGGACAGGGATTGGGAGGGAGCTTTCTTT,CASSRRDRDWEGAFF,TRBV13,-,TRBD1,TRBJ1-1
TGTGCCAGCAGAACCTCCGGACTAGCTGATACGCAGTATTTT,CASRTSGLADTQYF,TRBV7-6,-,TRBD2,TRBJ2-3
TGTGCCTGGGGCTCCTCTGGAAACACCATATATTTT,CAWGSSGNTIYF,TRBV30,once,-,TRBJ1-3